These T cell receptor beta chains were read from a single sample in a study of blood T cell repertoires in COVID-19. The assay was immunoSEQ multiplex PCR, and TCRdb's table has in-frame clones only and misses some. The sample has 120,000 or so clones, approximately 90% seen once. Sequenced input: peripheral blood. These receptors all stem from a man in his fifties with acute or convalescent COVID-19. Both conserved end residues are part of each CDR3. Fields, in order: J gene, clone size, D gene, V gene, CDR3 protein, CDR3 DNA. A D gene is named only where the DNA matches it firmly. Where a row states a size, it is once, few, many or the class of an expanded clone; other rows omit it.

J gene: TRBJ2-3
clone size: NA
D gene: NA
V gene: TRBV6-1
CDR3 protein: CASSEVYTDTQYF
CDR3 DNA: TGTGCCAGCAGTGAGGTCTATACAGATACGCAGTATTTT

J gene: TRBJ1-1
clone size: NA
D gene: NA
V gene: TRBV30
CDR3 protein: CAWSDQVGEAFF
CDR3 DNA: TGTGCCTGGAGTGACCAGGTTGGTGAAGCTTTCTTT

J gene: TRBJ1-4
clone size: NA
D gene: NA
V gene: TRBV19
CDR3 protein: CASSIGLLNEKLFF
CDR3 DNA: TGTGCCAGTAGTATAGGCCTACTTAATGAAAAACTGTTTTTT

J gene: TRBJ2-3
clone size: NA
D gene: NA
V gene: TRBV20-1
CDR3 protein: CSASSGEADTQYF
CDR3 DNA: TGCAGTGCTAGTTCGGGAGAGGCAGATACGCAGTATTTT

J gene: TRBJ2-1
clone size: NA
D gene: NA
V gene: TRBV24-1
CDR3 protein: CATSDLKDRGLVHEQFF
CDR3 DNA: TGTGCCACCAGTGATTTAAAGGACCGAGGGCTAGTGCATGAGCAGTTCTTC

J gene: TRBJ2-6
clone size: NA
D gene: TRBD1
V gene: TRBV30
CDR3 protein: CAWRGPGTGISGANVLTF
CDR3 DNA: TGTGCCTGGAGGGGACCCGGGACAGGTATCTCTGGGGCCAACGTCCTGACTTTC

J gene: TRBJ2-5
clone size: NA
D gene: NA
V gene: TRBV7-9
CDR3 protein: CASRGGGSETQYF
CDR3 DNA: TGTGCCAGCAGGGGAGGGGGATCAGAGACCCAGTACTTC

J gene: TRBJ1-2
clone size: NA
D gene: TRBD1
V gene: TRBV27
CDR3 protein: CASSRDRANYGYTF
CDR3 DNA: TGTGCCAGCAGCAGGGACAGGGCTAACTATGGCTACACCTTC

J gene: TRBJ2-5
clone size: NA
D gene: NA
V gene: TRBV7-2
CDR3 protein: CASSLQFLETQYF
CDR3 DNA: TGTGCCAGCAGCTTACAGTTTCTAGAGACCCAGTACTTC

J gene: TRBJ2-1
clone size: NA
D gene: TRBD2
V gene: TRBV30
CDR3 protein: CAWGTSPSNEQFF
CDR3 DNA: TGTGCCTGGGGGACTAGCCCGAGCAATGAGCAGTTCTTC

J gene: TRBJ1-2
clone size: NA
D gene: NA
V gene: TRBV11-2
CDR3 protein: CASSTGYGYTF
CDR3 DNA: TGTGCCAGCAGCACAGGCTATGGCTACACCTTC

J gene: TRBJ1-1
clone size: few
D gene: TRBD1
V gene: TRBV9
CDR3 protein: CASSVDRVASLNTEAFF
CDR3 DNA: TGTGCCAGCAGCGTGGACAGGGTAGCCTCGTTGAACACTGAAGCTTTCTTT

J gene: TRBJ2-7
clone size: once
D gene: NA
V gene: TRBV21-1
CDR3 protein: CASSLPSRDRGSYEQYF
CDR3 DNA: TGTGCCAGCAGCTTACCCAGTAGGGACAGGGGCTCCTACGAGCAGTACTTC

J gene: TRBJ2-3
clone size: NA
D gene: TRBD1
V gene: TRBV3-1/TRBV3-2
CDR3 protein: CASSQRGQGGTDTQYF
CDR3 DNA: TGTGCCAGCAGCCAACGTGGACAGGGAGGAACAGATACGCAGTATTTT

J gene: TRBJ2-2
clone size: NA
D gene: TRBD1
V gene: TRBV24-1
CDR3 protein: CATSDDRGVTTGELFF
CDR3 DNA: TGTGCCACCAGTGATGACAGGGGAGTTACCACCGGGGAGCTGTTTTTT

J gene: TRBJ2-3
clone size: NA
D gene: TRBD2
V gene: TRBV3-1/TRBV3-2
CDR3 protein: CASSRKTGRISGGADTQYF
CDR3 DNA: TGTGCCAGCAGCCGAAAAACAGGACGGATTAGCGGGGGGGCAGATACGCAGTATTTT

J gene: TRBJ2-1
clone size: NA
D gene: TRBD1
V gene: TRBV11-3
CDR3 protein: CASSLRQGTYNEQFF
CDR3 DNA: TGTGCCAGCAGCTTACGACAGGGGACCTACAATGAGCAGTTCTTC

J gene: TRBJ2-7
clone size: NA
D gene: TRBD2
V gene: TRBV5-1
CDR3 protein: CASSQTGTSGSGEQYF
CDR3 DNA: TGCGCCAGCAGCCAAACCGGGACTAGCGGGAGTGGCGAGCAGTACTTC

J gene: TRBJ2-3
clone size: NA
D gene: TRBD1
V gene: TRBV11-3
CDR3 protein: CASSPGTGSGDTQYF
CDR3 DNA: TGTGCCAGCAGCCCGGGGACAGGCAGTGGGGATACGCAGTATTTT

J gene: TRBJ1-6
clone size: NA
D gene: TRBD1
V gene: TRBV19
CDR3 protein: CASSTGTGSSYNSPLHF
CDR3 DNA: TGTGCCAGTAGTACCGGGACAGGGAGCTCCTATAATTCACCCCTCCACTTT

J gene: TRBJ1-5
clone size: once
D gene: NA
V gene: TRBV5-4
CDR3 protein: CASSKGGGNQPQHF
CDR3 DNA: TGTGCCAGCAGCAAAGGGGGGGGCAATCAGCCCCAGCATTTT

J gene: TRBJ1-2
clone size: NA
D gene: TRBD1
V gene: TRBV27
CDR3 protein: CASSRTGNYGYTF
CDR3 DNA: TGTGCCAGCAGTCGGACAGGGAACTATGGCTACACCTTC

J gene: TRBJ2-3
clone size: NA
D gene: NA
V gene: TRBV12-3/TRBV12-4
CDR3 protein: CASSPGQQRGQYF
CDR3 DNA: TGTGCCAGCAGCCCCGGACAGCAGCGTGGGCAGTATTTT

J gene: TRBJ2-1
clone size: NA
D gene: TRBD1
V gene: TRBV19
CDR3 protein: CASRYYGQGGNEQFF
CDR3 DNA: TGTGCCAGTAGATACTATGGACAGGGGGGAAATGAGCAGTTCTTC

J gene: TRBJ2-1
clone size: NA
D gene: NA
V gene: TRBV7-9
CDR3 protein: CASTPSSRVYNEQFF
CDR3 DNA: TGTGCCAGCACCCCGTCGTCTCGGGTATATAATGAGCAGTTCTTC

J gene: TRBJ1-1
clone size: NA
D gene: NA
V gene: TRBV5-5
CDR3 protein: CASRNYVIAASRRRSEAFF
CDR3 DNA: TGTGCCAGCAGAAATTATGTTATCGCGGCTAGTCGACGAAGGTCTGAAGCTTTCTTT

J gene: TRBJ2-7
clone size: few
D gene: NA
V gene: TRBV5-6
CDR3 protein: CASSLATGYEQYF
CDR3 DNA: TGTGCCAGCAGCTTGGCCACAGGGTACGAGCAGTACTTC

J gene: TRBJ1-5
clone size: NA
D gene: NA
V gene: TRBV18
CDR3 protein: CASSPSGSTQPQHF
CDR3 DNA: TGTGCCAGCTCACCATCCGGGTCTACTCAGCCCCAGCATTTT

J gene: TRBJ2-5
clone size: NA
D gene: NA
V gene: TRBV25-1
CDR3 protein: CASSELVGTGETQYF
CDR3 DNA: TGTGCCAGCAGTGAACTCGTCGGAACGGGGGAGACCCAGTACTTC

J gene: TRBJ1-2
clone size: NA
D gene: TRBD1
V gene: TRBV18
CDR3 protein: CASSSLQGNEVGYTF
CDR3 DNA: TGTGCCAGCTCAAGCCTACAGGGGAACGAGGTGGGCTACACCTTC

J gene: TRBJ1-5
clone size: NA
D gene: NA
V gene: TRBV6-5
CDR3 protein: CASSFGLNQPQHF
CDR3 DNA: TGTGCCAGCAGTTTTGGCCTCAATCAGCCCCAGCATTTT

J gene: TRBJ1-6
clone size: NA
D gene: TRBD1
V gene: TRBV5-1
CDR3 protein: CASSLSSGQGGVSPLHF
CDR3 DNA: TGCGCCAGCAGCTTGAGTTCGGGACAGGGTGGCGTTTCACCCCTCCACTTT

J gene: TRBJ2-1
clone size: NA
D gene: NA
V gene: TRBV7-2
CDR3 protein: CASSLASEQFF
CDR3 DNA: TGTGCCAGCAGCTTAGCGAGTGAGCAGTTCTTC

J gene: TRBJ2-6
clone size: NA
D gene: NA
V gene: TRBV6-1
CDR3 protein: CASSDRGSGANVLTF
CDR3 DNA: TGTGCCAGCAGTGACAGGGGTTCTGGGGCCAACGTCCTGACTTTC

J gene: TRBJ2-1
clone size: few
D gene: NA
V gene: TRBV10-3
CDR3 protein: CAISESNYPSYNEQFF
CDR3 DNA: TGTGCCATCAGTGAGTCTAACTATCCCTCCTACAATGAGCAGTTCTTC

J gene: TRBJ2-5
clone size: NA
D gene: TRBD2
V gene: TRBV30
CDR3 protein: CAWSREGKETQYF
CDR3 DNA: TGTGCCTGGAGTCGGGAGGGGAAAGAGACCCAGTACTTC

J gene: TRBJ2-1
clone size: once
D gene: TRBD2
V gene: TRBV5-6
CDR3 protein: CASSPGLEWSIEQFF
CDR3 DNA: TGTGCCAGCAGCCCCGGACTAGAGTGGAGCATTGAGCAGTTCTTC

J gene: TRBJ2-5
clone size: NA
D gene: TRBD1
V gene: TRBV7-9
CDR3 protein: CASSRQGGETQYF
CDR3 DNA: TGTGCCAGCAGTCGACAGGGCGGGGAGACCCAGTACTTC

J gene: TRBJ2-7
clone size: NA
D gene: NA
V gene: TRBV11-2
CDR3 protein: CASSPRLGYEQYF
CDR3 DNA: TGTGCCAGCAGCCCTCGACTAGGTTACGAGCAGTACTTC

J gene: TRBJ2-6
clone size: NA
D gene: TRBD2
V gene: TRBV5-1
CDR3 protein: CASSLTSGSGANVLTF
CDR3 DNA: TGCGCCAGCAGCTTAACTAGCGGCTCTGGGGCCAACGTCCTGACTTTC

J gene: TRBJ1-2
clone size: once
D gene: NA
V gene: TRBV5-1
CDR3 protein: CASSFTAGGYTF
CDR3 DNA: TGCGCCAGCAGCTTTACGGCGGGGGGCTACACCTTC

J gene: TRBJ1-5
clone size: once
D gene: NA
V gene: TRBV21-1
CDR3 protein: CARVGVTLDNQPQHF
CDR3 DNA: TGTGCCAGGGTTGGAGTAACCTTGGATAATCAGCCCCAGCATTTT

J gene: TRBJ1-3
clone size: NA
D gene: NA
V gene: TRBV5-1
CDR3 protein: CASSLGESFGNTIYF
CDR3 DNA: TGCGCCAGCAGTCTCGGGGAAAGTTTCGGAAACACCATATATTTT

J gene: TRBJ1-1
clone size: NA
D gene: NA
V gene: TRBV10-3
CDR3 protein: CAINAGDHAEAFF
CDR3 DNA: TGTGCCATCAATGCAGGGGATCACGCTGAAGCTTTCTTT

J gene: TRBJ1-1
clone size: NA
D gene: NA
V gene: TRBV7-8
CDR3 protein: CASSLQVLNTEAFF
CDR3 DNA: TGTGCCAGCAGCTTACAGGTCTTGAACACTGAAGCTTTCTTT

J gene: TRBJ1-2
clone size: NA
D gene: NA
V gene: TRBV9
CDR3 protein: CASSRSRVTGRYYGYTF
CDR3 DNA: TGTGCCAGCAGCCGTTCAAGGGTAACGGGAAGATACTATGGCTACACCTTC

J gene: TRBJ1-2
clone size: NA
D gene: TRBD1
V gene: TRBV3-1/TRBV3-2
CDR3 protein: CASRPTGGNYGYTF
CDR3 DNA: TGTGCCAGCAGACCGACAGGGGGTAACTATGGCTACACCTTC

J gene: TRBJ2-7
clone size: NA
D gene: TRBD2
V gene: TRBV2
CDR3 protein: CASSVTSGGNYEQYF
CDR3 DNA: TGTGCCAGCAGTGTTACTAGCGGAGGGAACTACGAGCAGTACTTC

J gene: TRBJ2-7
clone size: NA
D gene: TRBD2
V gene: TRBV19
CDR3 protein: CASSIDPSGSVYEQYF
CDR3 DNA: TGTGCCAGTAGTATAGATCCTAGCGGGAGTGTTTACGAGCAGTACTTC

J gene: TRBJ1-2
clone size: NA
D gene: TRBD1
V gene: TRBV6-7
CDR3 protein: CASSYGDRDQNYGYTF
CDR3 DNA: TGTGCCAGCAGTTACGGGGACAGGGACCAGAACTATGGCTACACCTTC

J gene: TRBJ2-1
clone size: NA
D gene: TRBD2
V gene: TRBV5-1
CDR3 protein: CASSLPLAGGFNEQFF
CDR3 DNA: TGCGCCAGCAGCCTGCCCCTAGCGGGAGGGTTCAATGAGCAGTTCTTC

J gene: TRBJ2-1
clone size: NA
D gene: TRBD2
V gene: TRBV18
CDR3 protein: CASSPLSGLAGYNEQFF
CDR3 DNA: TGTGCCAGCTCACCACTTTCGGGACTAGCGGGGTACAATGAGCAGTTCTTC

J gene: TRBJ2-1
clone size: NA
D gene: NA
V gene: TRBV11-2
CDR3 protein: CASSLPSPEQFF
CDR3 DNA: TGTGCCAGCAGCTTACCCTCCCCTGAGCAGTTCTTC

J gene: TRBJ2-1
clone size: NA
D gene: TRBD2
V gene: TRBV6-5
CDR3 protein: CASRPSGRLYNEQFF
CDR3 DNA: TGTGCCAGCAGACCTAGCGGGAGACTTTACAATGAGCAGTTCTTC

J gene: TRBJ2-1
clone size: NA
D gene: NA
V gene: TRBV10-3
CDR3 protein: CAISEVRESEQFF
CDR3 DNA: TGTGCCATCAGTGAGGTAAGGGAGTCGGAGCAGTTCTTC

J gene: TRBJ2-4
clone size: NA
D gene: TRBD1
V gene: TRBV2
CDR3 protein: CASRGVKDRGNAPYF
CDR3 DNA: TGTGCCAGCAGAGGCGTAAAGGACAGGGGGAACGCTCCGTACTTC

J gene: TRBJ2-3
clone size: NA
D gene: NA
V gene: TRBV6-1
CDR3 protein: CASSESWGPGQYF
CDR3 DNA: TGTGCCAGCAGTGAAAGTTGGGGGCCGGGGCAGTATTTT

J gene: TRBJ2-7
clone size: once
D gene: NA
V gene: TRBV5-5
CDR3 protein: CASSLEPAVTYEQYF
CDR3 DNA: TGTGCCAGCAGCTTGGAACCAGCGGTGACCTACGAGCAGTACTTC

J gene: TRBJ1-6
clone size: NA
D gene: NA
V gene: TRBV7-2
CDR3 protein: CASSSSGFYNSPLHF
CDR3 DNA: TGTGCCAGCAGCTCTTCAGGGTTCTATAATTCACCCCTCCACTTT

J gene: TRBJ2-5
clone size: NA
D gene: TRBD2
V gene: TRBV11-3
CDR3 protein: CASSSRSGSGGETQYF
CDR3 DNA: TGTGCCAGCAGCTCCAGGAGCGGGAGCGGCGGAGAGACCCAGTACTTC